One sample yielded the 15 T cell receptor beta chains listed below, sequenced in a study of T cell repertoires in cytomegalovirus infection. TCRdb ran MiXCR on the reads and lists one entry per CDR3 protein. The table has roughly 300,000 distinct CDR3 sequences, over 7.5% seen once. Sequencing was performed on PBMCs. These receptors all come from a human donor in good health (CMV status not recorded). Some clones in this sample may be carry-over from other donors' samples.

The genes are TRBV5-6 and TRBJ2-3, with D perhaps TRBD2 (6 bases). The CDR3 totals 16 residues. V was clipped by 5 bases and J by 5 bases, with 21 bases between them. Per germline, CDR1 SGHDT and CDR2 YYEEEE. The CDR3 region is CASSSPLMGGEDTQYF. CDR3 nucleotide sequence: TGTGCCAGCAGTTCCCCTTTGATGGGAGGCGAAGATACGCAGTATTTT.

The chain is built from TRBV20-1 and TRBJ1-2; unclear D gene. V was cut by 3 bases and J by 4 bases, with 15 bases left in between. CDR1 DFQATT and CDR2 SNEGSKA come from the germline V gene (reference sequence). The CDR3 sequence is 14 residues long. CDR3 bases: TGCAGTGCTAGGGCCCGGCGGCAGCTCTATGGCTACACCTTC. Translation: CSARARRQLYGYTF.

The chain is built from TRBV5-6 and TRBJ2-7, with D maybe TRBD1 (5 bases). Germline-derived CDR1 and CDR2 are SGHDT and YYEEEE. Trimming left V 4 bases short and J 7 bases short, with 15 bases between. The CDR3 is made up of 13 amino acids. The CDR3: CASSPQQVGEQYF. Here the CDR3 DNA reads TGTGCCAGCAGCCCCCAACAGGTCGGGGAGCAGTACTTC.

V gene TRBV28 combines with J gene TRBJ2-3, with D tentatively TRBD1 (6 bases). CDR3 length equals 16 residues. Germline CDR1 and CDR2: MDHEN and SYDVKM. V was trimmed by 7 bases and J by 2 bases, leaving 19 bases between them. The CDR3 sequence is CASTKGVSRTTDTQYF. The DNA for the CDR3 is TGTGCCAGCACAAAGGGGGTTAGCCGAACCACAGATACGCAGTATTTT.

This clonotype was observed many times. The chain has TRBV20-1 and TRBJ1-2, with a weak D call TRBD1 (5 bases). The V and J ends lost 3 bases and 4 bases respectively, with 15 bases between them. The CDR3 is 14 amino acids. Germline V gene sequence: CDR1 DFQATT, CDR2 SNEGSKA (reference sequence). Here the CDR3 reads CSASRQGKGYGYTF. In DNA form, the CDR3 reads TGCAGTGCTAGTAGGCAGGGAAAAGGCTATGGCTACACCTTC.

This clonotype was recorded at least ten times. This chain links TRBV5-6 with TRBJ2-5, with D perhaps matching TRBD2 (6 bases). The CDR3 has 15 amino acids. Trimming shortened V by 1 base and J by 4 bases, and 14 bases separated the two germline ends. Germline CDR1 reads SGHDT; CDR2 reads YYEEEE. For the CDR3, the DNA is TGTGCCAGCAGCTTGACTGGGACTCCGGCAGAGACCCAGTACTTC. Its protein product is CASSLTGTPAETQYF.

There are many counts of this clonotype. V usage is TRBV11-2 and J usage is TRBJ2-5, with D unresolved. The V and J ends lost 5 bases and 1 base respectively, with 17 bases between them. Germline CDR1 SGHAT, CDR2 FQNNGV. There are 16 residues in the CDR3. Here the CDR3 DNA reads TGTGCCAGCAGCCACGGCGTTCAGCTACTCCAAGAGACCCAGTACTTC. Protein: CASSHGVQLLQETQYF. Full variable domain (remainder filled in from reference TRBV11-2 and TRBJ2-5): EAGVAQSPRYKIIEKRQSVAFWCNPISGHATLYWYQQILGQGPKLLIQFQNNGVVDDSQLPKDRFSAERLKGVDSTLKIQPAKLEDSAVYLCASSHGVQLLQETQYFGPGTRLLVL.

This clonotype was detected many times. The chain joins TRBV11-2 to TRBJ2-1; D might be TRBD2 (5 bases). Trimming took off 6 bases at V and 5 bases at J, with 11 bases between the two ends. Germline CDR1 and CDR2: SGHAT and FQNNGV. The CDR3 has 13 amino acids. For the CDR3, the DNA is TGTGCCAGCAGAGGACTTCAACACAATGAGCAGTTCTTC. Protein sequence: CASRGLQHNEQFF.

This clonotype has a count of ten or more. The chain couples TRBV7-2 to TRBJ1-5; 10 bases fit TRBD1. The CDR3 totals 18 residues. Germline V lookup: CDR1 SGHTA, CDR2 FQGNSA. The trim removed 4 bases at V and 3 bases at J, leaving 12 bases unmatched. CDR3 DNA sequence: TGTGCCAGCAGCTCCCCGAGGGGACAGGGGTCTTACAATCAGCCCCAGCATTTT. Residues: CASSSPRGQGSYNQPQHF.

This clonotype came up a few times. This rearrangement joins TRBV7-2 to TRBJ1-1; D is unresolved. This CDR3 contains 15 residues. Germline V gives CDR1 SGHTA, CDR2 FQGNSA. Trimming cost V 7 bases and J 0 bases, with 15 bases left between them. The CDR3 DNA follows: TGTGCCAGCACCCCTAGCCTGGGAATGAACACTGAAGCTTTCTTT. As protein: CASTPSLGMNTEAFF.

This clonotype turned up a few times. The chain links TRBV5-6 to TRBJ1-1; TRBD1 is a possible D gene (6 bases). V was clipped by 1 base and J by 5 bases, with 12 bases between them. CDR1 and CDR2 (germline): SGHDT, YYEEEE. This CDR3 has 14 residues. Here the CDR3 reads CASSLWGAKTEAFF. The CDR3 bases are TGTGCCAGCAGCTTGTGGGGGGCGAAAACTGAAGCTTTCTTT.

This clonotype was detected a few times. V is TRBV28 and J is TRBJ2-7; D is unclear. CDR3 length equals 15 residues. Germline V lookup: CDR1 MDHEN, CDR2 SYDVKM. V was clipped by 2 bases and J by 1 base, with 12 bases between them. CDR3 nucleotides: TGTGCCAGCAGTTTAAGGCCAAAGAAATCCTACGAGCAGTACTTC. The encoded protein is CASSLRPKKSYEQYF.

A few counts support this clonotype. This chain links TRBV12-3 or TRBV12-4 with TRBJ1-1; TRBD1 is a possible D gene (5 bases). This CDR3 spans 14 amino acids. Trimming cost V 2 bases and J 4 bases, with 11 bases left between them. This CDR3 reads CASSLIGRGTEAFF. CDR3 nucleotides: TGTGCCAGCAGTTTAATCGGAAGGGGCACTGAAGCTTTCTTT.

This clonotype was observed at least ten times. The V call is TRBV27, the J call TRBJ2-3; 7 nucleotides line up with TRBD2. There are 17 residues in the CDR3. Germline CDR1 and CDR2: MNHEY and SMNVEV (reference sequence). The trim removed 2 bases at V and 1 base at J, leaving 9 bases unmatched. As DNA, the CDR3 is TGTGCCAGCAGTTTAGATCTTCCAGGGAGGGGCACAGATACGCAGTATTTT. Encoded protein: CASSLDLPGRGTDTQYF.

J is TRBJ1-2 and V is TRBV28; 9 positions agree with TRBD1. The CDR3 has 11 residues. The germline V gene encodes CDR1 MDHEN and CDR2 SYDVKM. V was pared by 8 bases and J by 10 bases, with 5 bases of the junction left unmatched. Written as DNA, the CDR3 is TGTGCCAGCGGAGGGACAGGGACCTACACCTTC. It yields the protein CASGGTGTYTF.